This T cell receptor beta chain was recorded in a study of shared clonotypes between healthy human individuals. Study context: Three plates each covered CD4 naive and memory; CD8 naive two, CD8 memory one.

A word on this clone: Its cognate antigen is unknown.

Deletions cut 4 bases from V and 10 bases from J, with 18 bases between. The CDR3 is 15 residues long. Germline-derived CDR1 and CDR2 are SGHRS and YFSETQ. Findings and caveats of the study: Generation of non-shared clonotypes was less probable than generation of clonotypes shared by all four donors. Sampling covered nothing but blood. Tissue TCR repertoires likely differ from those found in blood.

TCRdb's copy holds only in-frame clones and misses some; the assay was immunoSEQ multiplex PCR. The table records just over 2,000,000 clones, roughly 95% of them present only once. The V call is TRBV5-1, the J call TRBJ1-6; D remains ambiguous. The sample comprised naive CD4+ T cells sorted from blood. Subset reported: CD45RA+ positively selected. The TCR sequence derives from a man aged 18 to 30 in good health. DNA for the CDR3: TGCGCCAGCAGCACGGCCGGGAAGGTTGGGTCACCCCTCCACTTT. The encoded protein is CASSTAGKVGSPLHF.